This TCR beta chain comes out of a study of T-cell reconstitution after alpha-beta-depleted transplantation in children. A TCRbeta library incorporating unique molecular identifiers was prepared. TCRdb reprocessed the PCR reads via MiXCR and lists one record per CDR3 protein. The sample lists approximately 800,000 distinct CDR3 sequences, 16% seen once, with approximately 5% in the top ten. Trimming left V 1 base short and J 0 bases short, with 7 bases between. Germline lookup yields CDR1 MNHEY and CDR2 SMNVEV (reference sequence). The CDR3 consists of 15 residues. This clonotype was counted between two and nine times.

This receptor was taken from a male patient younger than 18 who had a stem cell transplant for acute lymphoblastic leukemia, so the T cells may come from the graft donor. The rearrangement links TRBV27 to TRBJ1-3; D is ambiguous. This sample comprised PBMCs, mostly from graft donor cells, obtained 360 days after TCRalphabeta/CD19-depleted stem cell transplant. The CDR3 here is CASSLFPFSGNTIYF. The CDR3 DNA reads as TGTGCCAGCAGTTTATTTCCGTTCTCTGGAAACACCATATATTTT.